This TCR beta chain was sequenced in a study of CD8 T cells in ankylosing spondylitis. General study results and limits: Matched synovial fluid from ankylosing spondylitis patients was reported to be enriched for disease-linked clones. Apparently characteristic of ankylosing spondylitis blood was a TCR beta motif (eight highly homologous variants). A number of the motif variants had already been described in reactive arthritis synovial fluid and blood.

Each CDR3 protein gets one entry after TCRdb re-called the 5' RACE reads with MiXCR. Of roughly 700,000 distinct CDR3 sequences listed, around a fifth are singletons. The CDR3 contains 15 residues. The germline gives CDR1 KGHSH, CDR2 LQKENI. V trimming: 3 bases; J trimming: 3 bases; junction bases outside the gene matches: 6. This clonotype was detected only a few times. Its antigen remains unidentified. The source material was blood, either unsorted or a sorted T cell fraction (not recorded which). V and J are TRBV18 and TRBJ2-3, with 7 bases matching TRBD1. The clonotype originates from a male donor with ankylosing spondylitis. The DNA of the CDR3 is TGTGCCAGCTCACCGGAGACAGGGAATACAGATACGCAGTATTTT. This sequence encodes CASSPETGNTDTQYF. Complete variable domain (other parts from reference TRBV18 and TRBJ2-3): NAGVMQNPRHLVRRRGQEARLRCSPMKGHSHVYWYRQLPEEGLKFMVYLQKENIIDESGMPKERFSAEFPKEGPSILRIQQVVRGDSAAYFCASSPETGNTDTQYFGPGTRLTVL.